Listed below are T cell receptor beta chains from one sample, sequenced in a study of blood T cell repertoires in COVID-19. Sequencing was performed with immunoSEQ multiplex PCR; in TCRdb, only in-frame clones are kept and a portion is missing. This sample carries some 240,000 clones, roughly 89% of them seen once, and the ten largest clones take about 1.5%. The sample was peripheral blood. These receptors all come from a middle-aged woman who had recovered from COVID-19. Each CDR3 is given with its conserved first and last residue. A D gene is named only where the DNA matches it firmly. Not every row has a clone size; where given, it reads once, few, many or a size class.

D gene: -; V gene: TRBV27; J gene: TRBJ1-1; clone size: -; CDR3 protein: CASSIAAQGEAFF; CDR3 DNA: TGTGCCAGCAGTATCGCGGCCCAGGGTGAAGCTTTCTTT
D gene: -; V gene: TRBV5-1; J gene: TRBJ2-2; clone size: -; CDR3 protein: CASSYGGFGGELFF; CDR3 DNA: TGCGCCAGCAGCTATGGAGGGTTCGGAGGGGAGCTGTTTTTT
D gene: -; V gene: TRBV5-1; J gene: TRBJ1-1; clone size: -; CDR3 protein: CASKREGTEAFF; CDR3 DNA: TGCGCCAGCAAGAGGGAGGGGACTGAAGCTTTCTTT
D gene: -; V gene: TRBV27; J gene: TRBJ2-7; clone size: -; CDR3 protein: CASSGGISYEQYF; CDR3 DNA: TGTGCCAGCAGTGGAGGGATCTCCTACGAGCAGTACTTC
D gene: TRBD2; V gene: TRBV19; J gene: TRBJ2-3; clone size: -; CDR3 protein: CASRTSGTDTQYF; CDR3 DNA: TGTGCCAGTAGGACTAGCGGCACAGATACGCAGTATTTT
D gene: -; V gene: TRBV6-5; J gene: TRBJ2-7; clone size: -; CDR3 protein: CASSPRGAESYEQYF; CDR3 DNA: TGTGCCAGCAGCCCCCGGGGGGCAGAATCCTACGAGCAGTACTTC
D gene: -; V gene: TRBV20-1; J gene: TRBJ2-5; clone size: -; CDR3 protein: CSATGETQYF; CDR3 DNA: TGCAGTGCTACCGGAGAGACCCAGTACTTC
D gene: -; V gene: TRBV2; J gene: TRBJ2-2; clone size: -; CDR3 protein: CASSAQGSGTGELFF; CDR3 DNA: TGTGCCAGCAGTGCACAGGGTTCTGGCACCGGGGAGCTGTTTTTT
D gene: -; V gene: TRBV2; J gene: TRBJ1-2; clone size: few; CDR3 protein: CASSDSFNRGGYTF; CDR3 DNA: TGTGCCAGCAGTGACAGCTTTAACCGGGGTGGCTACACCTTC
D gene: -; V gene: TRBV19; J gene: TRBJ1-5; clone size: -; CDR3 protein: CASSIGGNNQPQHF; CDR3 DNA: TGTGCCAGTAGTATCGGCGGAAACAATCAGCCCCAGCATTTT
D gene: TRBD2; V gene: TRBV6-5; J gene: TRBJ2-2; clone size: once; CDR3 protein: CASSLQTSGAGELFF; CDR3 DNA: TGTGCCAGCAGTCTCCAGACTAGCGGGGCCGGGGAGCTGTTTTTT
D gene: -; V gene: TRBV6-1; J gene: TRBJ1-3; clone size: -; CDR3 protein: CASSEGQSPAGNTIYF; CDR3 DNA: TGTGCCAGCAGTGAAGGACAGAGCCCCGCTGGAAACACCATTTATTTT
D gene: TRBD2; V gene: TRBV7-6; J gene: TRBJ2-3; clone size: -; CDR3 protein: CASSLAFSGGDADTQYF; CDR3 DNA: TGTGCCAGCAGCTTAGCGTTTAGCGGGGGGGATGCGGATACGCAGTATTTT
D gene: TRBD2; V gene: TRBV6-5; J gene: TRBJ2-1; clone size: -; CDR3 protein: CASQLAGGDYNEQFF; CDR3 DNA: TGTGCCAGCCAACTAGCGGGGGGGGATTACAATGAGCAGTTCTTC
D gene: -; V gene: TRBV5-1; J gene: TRBJ1-3; clone size: -; CDR3 protein: CASSFSDSSGNTIYF; CDR3 DNA: TGCGCCAGCAGCTTTTCGGACAGCTCTGGAAACACCATATATTTT
D gene: -; V gene: TRBV14; J gene: TRBJ2-1; clone size: -; CDR3 protein: CASSHPAVGDEQFF; CDR3 DNA: TGTGCCAGCAGCCACCCGGCGGTAGGGGATGAGCAGTTCTTC
D gene: TRBD1; V gene: TRBV5-1; J gene: TRBJ1-6; clone size: -; CDR3 protein: CASSLQGAQSSYNSPLHF; CDR3 DNA: TGCGCCAGCAGCTTGCAGGGGGCTCAGAGCTCCTATAATTCACCCCTCCACTTT
D gene: TRBD2; V gene: TRBV5-4; J gene: TRBJ2-1; clone size: -; CDR3 protein: CASSPGTTNEQFF; CDR3 DNA: TGTGCCAGCAGCCCGGGGACTACCAATGAGCAGTTCTTC
D gene: -; V gene: TRBV27; J gene: TRBJ1-6; clone size: -; CDR3 protein: CASSPRQTRNSPLHF; CDR3 DNA: TGTGCCAGCAGTCCCAGACAGACCAGAAATTCACCCCTCCACTTT
D gene: TRBD1; V gene: TRBV9; J gene: TRBJ2-3; clone size: -; CDR3 protein: CASSQTSVGRDSEIRVDTQYF; CDR3 DNA: TGTGCCAGCAGCCAAACATCAGTCGGACGGGACAGTGAGATAAGGGTAGATACGCAGTATTTT
D gene: -; V gene: TRBV6-5; J gene: TRBJ1-6; clone size: -; CDR3 protein: CASSPRGSSAAPLHF; CDR3 DNA: TGTGCCAGCAGCCCCAGAGGGAGTTCGGCCGCACCCCTCCACTTT
D gene: -; V gene: TRBV2; J gene: TRBJ1-4; clone size: -; CDR3 protein: CASDDGAGGATNEKLFF; CDR3 DNA: TGTGCCAGCGACGATGGGGCAGGCGGAGCAACTAATGAAAAACTGTTTTTT
D gene: -; V gene: TRBV7-3; J gene: TRBJ1-5; clone size: -; CDR3 protein: CASSFRDNQPQHF; CDR3 DNA: TGTGCCAGCAGCTTCCGGGATAATCAGCCCCAGCATTTT
D gene: TRBD1; V gene: TRBV27; J gene: TRBJ2-3; clone size: once; CDR3 protein: CATSGTGSVSQYF; CDR3 DNA: TGTGCCACCTCCGGGACAGGGAGCGTTTCGCAGTATTTT
D gene: -; V gene: TRBV5-1; J gene: TRBJ2-1; clone size: once; CDR3 protein: CASSSPPGGNEQFF; CDR3 DNA: TGCGCCAGCAGCTCCCCCCCCGGGGGCAATGAGCAGTTCTTC
D gene: -; V gene: TRBV19; J gene: TRBJ1-5; clone size: -; CDR3 protein: CASSIQEGHQPQHF; CDR3 DNA: TGTGCCAGTAGTATCCAAGAGGGCCATCAGCCCCAGCATTTT
D gene: TRBD1; V gene: TRBV18; J gene: TRBJ1-3; clone size: -; CDR3 protein: CASSPTRQGAHSGNTIYF; CDR3 DNA: TGTGCCAGCTCACCAACGCGACAGGGGGCTCACTCTGGAAACACCATATATTTT
D gene: TRBD1; V gene: TRBV3-1/TRBV3-2; J gene: TRBJ1-5; clone size: few; CDR3 protein: CASSQGTGTQPQHF; CDR3 DNA: TGTGCCAGCAGCCAGGGGACAGGGACTCAGCCCCAGCATTTT
D gene: -; V gene: TRBV11-3; J gene: TRBJ2-7; clone size: -; CDR3 protein: CASSQGHFSYEQYF; CDR3 DNA: TGTGCCAGCAGCCAGGGACATTTTTCCTACGAGCAGTACTTC